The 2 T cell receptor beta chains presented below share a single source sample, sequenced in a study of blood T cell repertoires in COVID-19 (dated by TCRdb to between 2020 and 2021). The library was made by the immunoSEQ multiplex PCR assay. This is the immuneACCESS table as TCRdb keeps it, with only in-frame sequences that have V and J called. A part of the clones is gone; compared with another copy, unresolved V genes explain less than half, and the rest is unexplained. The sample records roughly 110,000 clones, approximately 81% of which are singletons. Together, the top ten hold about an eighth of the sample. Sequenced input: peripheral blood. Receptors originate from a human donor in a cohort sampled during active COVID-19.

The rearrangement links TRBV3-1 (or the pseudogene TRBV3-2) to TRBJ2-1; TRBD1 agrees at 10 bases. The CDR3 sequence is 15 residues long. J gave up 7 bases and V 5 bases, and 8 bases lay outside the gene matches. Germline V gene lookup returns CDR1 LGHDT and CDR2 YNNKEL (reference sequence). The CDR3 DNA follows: TGTGCCAGCAGCAGGGACAGGGGAGCGTGGAATGAGCAGTTCTTC. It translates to CASSRDRGAWNEQFF.

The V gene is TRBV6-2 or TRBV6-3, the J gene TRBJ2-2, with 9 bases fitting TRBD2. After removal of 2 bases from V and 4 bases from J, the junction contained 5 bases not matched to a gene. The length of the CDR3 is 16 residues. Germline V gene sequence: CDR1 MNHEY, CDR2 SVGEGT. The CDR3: CASSYGGGAATGELFF. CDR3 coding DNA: TGTGCCAGCAGTTACGGCGGGGGGGCCGCCACCGGGGAGCTGTTTTTT.